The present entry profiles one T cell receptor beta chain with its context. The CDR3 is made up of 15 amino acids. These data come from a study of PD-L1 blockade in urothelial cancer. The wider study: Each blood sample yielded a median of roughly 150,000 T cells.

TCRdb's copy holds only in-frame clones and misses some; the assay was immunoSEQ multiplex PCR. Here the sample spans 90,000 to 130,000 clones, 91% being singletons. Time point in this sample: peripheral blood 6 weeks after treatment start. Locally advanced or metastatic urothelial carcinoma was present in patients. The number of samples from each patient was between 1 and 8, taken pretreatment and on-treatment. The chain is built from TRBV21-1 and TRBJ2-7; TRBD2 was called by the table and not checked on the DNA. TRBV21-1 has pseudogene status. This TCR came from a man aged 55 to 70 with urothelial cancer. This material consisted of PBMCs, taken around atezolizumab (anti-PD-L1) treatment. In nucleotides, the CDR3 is TGTGCCAGCAGCAAATTTGAACGCTATACCTACGAGCAGTACTTC. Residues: CASSKFERYTYEQYF.